This is a list of T cell receptor beta chains from one sample in a study of blood T cell repertoires in COVID-19. Here immunoSEQ multiplex PCR was the method, and the copy in TCRdb shows in-frame clones only, minus some. The sample gives about 370,000 clones, more than 75% of which show up once; more than 9% is in the top ten. The sequenced sample was peripheral blood. The origin of the receptors is a woman aged 25 to 45 with COVID-19, enrolled during active disease. Each CDR3 is given with its conserved first and last residue. D genes are given only for firm matches. Clone size is given for some rows only: seen once, a few or many times, or a class if the clone is expanded.

d_call	j_call	v_call	clone_size	cdr3_nt	cdr3_aa
.	TRBJ2-3	TRBV10-1	.	TGCGCCAGCAGTGAGTCGGCACAGCTTATGTCTAGCACAGATACGCAGTATTTT	CASSESAQLMSSTDTQYF
TRBD2	TRBJ2-2	TRBV9	.	TGTGCCAGCAGCGTAGGTCCTAGCGGGACCACCGGGGAGCTGTTTTTT	CASSVGPSGTTGELFF
TRBD2	TRBJ2-5	TRBV3-1/TRBV3-2	few	TGTGCCAGCAGCCAAGTACTAGCGGATTGGGCAGAGACCCAGTACTTC	CASSQVLADWAETQYF
TRBD1	TRBJ2-1	TRBV2	.	TGTGCCAGCATGTTGGACAGGGTAGACAATGAGCAGTTCTTC	CASMLDRVDNEQFF
TRBD2	TRBJ2-7	TRBV5-6	once	TGTGCCAGCAGCTTGGCACTAGCGGGAGAAGGGCAGTACTTC	CASSLALAGEGQYF
.	TRBJ2-5	TRBV5-1	.	TGCGCCAGCAGCTTGCTCGGACAGCGCCAAGAGACCCAGTACTTC	CASSLLGQRQETQYF
TRBD1	TRBJ2-3	TRBV28	.	TGTGCCAGCAGTTCCAGGACAGGCGCGAGCACAGATACGCAGTATTTT	CASSSRTGASTDTQYF
TRBD1	TRBJ2-3	TRBV28	.	TGTGCCAGCAGCAGACAGGGGGTAACAGATACGCAGTATTTT	CASSRQGVTDTQYF
TRBD2	TRBJ2-3	TRBV5-1	.	TGCGCCAGCAGCGCCGGGACTAGCGGCACAGATACGCAGTATTTT	CASSAGTSGTDTQYF
.	TRBJ2-5	TRBV5-1	.	TGCGCCAGCAGCTTCCGTACCGGGGAGGAGACCCAGTACTTC	CASSFRTGEETQYF
TRBD1	TRBJ1-5	TRBV6-1	.	TGTGCCAGCCGTGAGCAGGGGGCAGCTAGAGGTCAGCCCCAGCATTTT	CASREQGAARGQPQHF
.	TRBJ2-5	TRBV27	.	TGTGCCAGCCCGCCCATGTGGAGAGCGAACCTAGAGACCCAGTACTTC	CASPPMWRANLETQYF
TRBD2	TRBJ2-7	TRBV11-2	.	TGTGCCAGCAGCGAGGGGAGGGACTTATCCTACGAGCAGTACTTC	CASSEGRDLSYEQYF
TRBD2	TRBJ2-5	TRBV7-3	.	TGTGCCAGCAGCGAAAACGGACTAGCCTTGGAGACCCAGTACTTC	CASSENGLALETQYF
.	TRBJ1-5	TRBV12-3/TRBV12-4	.	TGTGCCAGCAGCCCACAGGGACAGCCCCAGCATTTT	CASSPQGQPQHF
.	TRBJ2-1	TRBV2	.	TGTGCCAGCAGTGGACTTACCAATGAGCAGTTCTTC	CASSGLTNEQFF
.	TRBJ1-5	TRBV19	.	TGTGCCAGTAGTCCGCGATCGTCTGTGGATCAGCCCCAGCATTTT	CASSPRSSVDQPQHF
.	TRBJ2-7	TRBV5-6	.	TGTGCCAGCCACGGGTTCCCCCCAAACGAGCAGTACTTC	CASHGFPPNEQYF
TRBD2	TRBJ2-3	TRBV27	.	TGTGCCAGCAGTTTCCGGGGGGCAGATACGCAGTATTTT	CASSFRGADTQYF
TRBD2	TRBJ2-1	TRBV12-5	.	TGTGCTAGTGGTTCAGGACTAGCGCCCTACAATGAGCAGTTCTTC	CASGSGLAPYNEQFF
TRBD2	TRBJ2-3	TRBV5-1	.	TGCGCCAGTCGGACTAGCGGTGACGATACGCAGTATTTT	CASRTSGDDTQYF
.	TRBJ1-1	TRBV14	few	TGTGCCAGCAGCCGCATCGGGTTCCCCAGCCAGGGGGAAGCTTTCTTT	CASSRIGFPSQGEAFF
.	TRBJ1-3	TRBV4-3	.	TGCGCCAGCAGCCAAGTACCAGGGCGAAGCGGAAACACCATATATTTT	CASSQVPGRSGNTIYF
.	TRBJ1-5	TRBV7-2	.	TGTGCCAGCAGCTTAGGACATTGGCAGCCCCAGCATTTT	CASSLGHWQPQHF
TRBD1	TRBJ2-7	TRBV7-2	few	TGTGCCAGCAGCGGCTGGGACAGGGGATCCCACGAGCAGTACTTC	CASSGWDRGSHEQYF
TRBD2	TRBJ2-4	TRBV7-2	.	TGTGCCAGCAGCCCCGGGACTAGCGGAGGGAACATTCAGTACTTC	CASSPGTSGGNIQYF
.	TRBJ1-5	TRBV21-1	.	TGTGCCAGCAGCGGGCAGGCCCCCGCAAGGCTCAGCAATCAGCCCCAGCATTTT	CASSGQAPARLSNQPQHF
TRBD1	TRBJ1-2	TRBV3-1/TRBV3-2	.	TGTGCCAGCAGCCGGGGACAGTACTATGGCTACACCTTC	CASSRGQYYGYTF
.	TRBJ2-2	TRBV19	few	TGTGCCAGCACCTGGGCCACCGGGGAGCTGTTTTTT	CASTWATGELFF
.	TRBJ1-1	TRBV28	.	TGTGCCAGCAGTTTATCCATCTTTACCTCCGGTCCTAAATTAAACACTGAAGCTTTCTTT	CASSLSIFTSGPKLNTEAFF
TRBD1	TRBJ2-3	TRBV2	.	TGTGCCAGCAATACAAGACAGGGATCCACAGATACGCAGTATTTT	CASNTRQGSTDTQYF
.	TRBJ2-7	TRBV6-5	.	TGTGCCAGCAGGGGTCCGTGGGAGAGCTCCTACGAGCAGTACTTC	CASRGPWESSYEQYF
TRBD1	TRBJ1-3	TRBV5-1	.	TGCGCCAGCAGCCCCGATACAGGGGTGTCCTCTGGAAACACCATATATTTT	CASSPDTGVSSGNTIYF
TRBD2	TRBJ2-5	TRBV7-2	.	TGTGCCAGCAGCTTCCCTGCGGGAGGAGAAAATGTAGAGACCCAGTACTTC	CASSFPAGGENVETQYF
.	TRBJ2-3	TRBV9	.	TGTGCCAGCAGCCCCCCCTCGGGCACAGATACGCAGTATTTT	CASSPPSGTDTQYF
.	TRBJ2-3	TRBV21-1	.	TGTGCCAGCAGCAGTTATTTAGCGGGAATGGCAGATACGCAGTATTTT	CASSSYLAGMADTQYF
TRBD2	TRBJ2-1	TRBV30	.	TGTGCCTGGAATTCCGGACTAGCGGGAGGGCCAGGGCAGTTCTTC	CAWNSGLAGGPGQFF
TRBD1	TRBJ1-2	TRBV2	.	TGTGCCAGCTACCGGGACAGCCCCTATGGCTACACCTTC	CASYRDSPYGYTF
.	TRBJ2-3	TRBV6-2/TRBV6-3	.	TGTGCCAGCAGGTACCCGCACGGGCTGGGAGCAGATACGCAGTATTTT	CASRYPHGLGADTQYF
.	TRBJ1-4	TRBV24-1	.	TGTGCCACCAGTGATGGAGGACAGTCCAGCAACGAAAAACTGTTTTTT	CATSDGGQSSNEKLFF
.	TRBJ2-7	TRBV3-1/TRBV3-2	.	TGTGCCAGCAGCCAAGATATCCTGGCCCCCTACGAGCAGTACTTC	CASSQDILAPYEQYF
TRBD2	TRBJ2-1	TRBV3-1/TRBV3-2	.	TGTGCCAGCAGCCAAAGACTAGCGACCTACAATGAGCAGTTCTTC	CASSQRLATYNEQFF
.	TRBJ1-2	TRBV2	.	TGTGCCAGCAGGACCGAGGGGGGGGCGAGGTATGGCTACACCTTC	CASRTEGGARYGYTF
TRBD2	TRBJ2-7	TRBV11-2	.	TGTGCCAGCAGCTTCTCCGGGACTAGTGGCCAGCAGTACTTC	CASSFSGTSGQQYF
.	TRBJ2-7	TRBV5-3	.	TGTGCCAGAAGCTTGGAGGTATCTAGCGACTACGAGCAGTACTTC	CARSLEVSSDYEQYF
TRBD1	TRBJ2-7	TRBV7-2	few	TGTGCCAGCAGCTTCGGTGGACAGGGTCTCGAGCAGTACTTC	CASSFGGQGLEQYF
.	TRBJ1-2	TRBV27	.	TGTGCCAGCAGTTTAACCCTGAAAGGGGCTCGGTATGGCTACACCTTC	CASSLTLKGARYGYTF
.	TRBJ2-5	TRBV2	.	TGTGCCAGCAGAAGGTTGGCTCCGGAGCAAGAGACCCAGTACTTC	CASRRLAPEQETQYF
.	TRBJ1-4	TRBV21-1	.	TGTGCCAGCAGCAAACAGTCGGGGGCCAGGGGGGAAAAACTGTTTTTT	CASSKQSGARGEKLFF
.	TRBJ1-1	TRBV20-1	.	TGCAGTGCTAGGCTGATGAGTGGAGCTTTCTTT	CSARLMSGAFF
TRBD1	TRBJ1-2	TRBV10-3	.	TGTGCCATCAGGGGGACAGGGGTCGGCTACACCTTC	CAIRGTGVGYTF
.	TRBJ2-5	TRBV10-1	.	TGCGCCAGCAGTGAGTCGGGGGCACCCGGATTCCAAGAGACCCAGTACTTC	CASSESGAPGFQETQYF
.	TRBJ1-2	TRBV18	.	TGTGCCAGCTCACCTCGGGCGGGTGACTATGGCTACACCTTC	CASSPRAGDYGYTF
.	TRBJ2-7	TRBV6-5	once	TGTGCCAGCAGTTACGAAGGCGGCTACGAGCAGTACTTC	CASSYEGGYEQYF
.	TRBJ1-4	TRBV2	once	TGTGCCAGCAGTCCGACCAGGGGAGAAAACCTGTTTTTT	CASSPTRGENLFF